The 2 T cell receptor beta chains reported below all come from one sample, sequenced in a study of cytomegalovirus exposure and HLA in healthy donors. The PCR had 60 Vbeta and 13 Jbeta primers. The data were produced by immunoSEQ multiplex PCR, yet TCRdb's version contains in-frame clones alone and is incomplete. This sample has under 150,000 clones, with roughly four fifths found just once. The material sequenced was PBMCs. Receptors originate from a woman aged 50 to 65 in good health and CMV-seronegative.

The chain joins TRBV4-1 to TRBJ2-7; 10 bases map to TRBD1. The CDR3 runs 15 residues. The V gene's germline CDR1 is MGHRA and CDR2 YSYEKL. With V trimmed by 6 bases and J by 3 bases, 8 bases remained unmatched. As DNA, the CDR3 is TGCGCCAGCAGGGCGGCCGGGACAGGGGACTACGAGCAGTACTTC. Translation gives CASRAAGTGDYEQYF.

The rearrangement joins TRBV29-1 to TRBJ1-4; D call uncertain. V gave up 2 bases and J gave up 3 bases, with 7 bases separating them. The germline V gene has CDR1 SQVTM and CDR2 ANQGSEA. The CDR3 contains 13 residues. For the CDR3, the DNA is TGCAGCGTTGAATACGGGGCTAATGAAAAACTGTTTTTT. It specifies CSVEYGANEKLFF.